The 32 T cell receptor beta chains presented below share a single source sample, sequenced in a study of cytomegalovirus exposure and HLA in healthy donors. The primer mix had 60 Vbeta and 13 Jbeta primers. TCRdb's table, derived via immunoSEQ multiplex PCR, lists solely in-frame clones and lacks some. In the table there are roughly 160,000 clones, more than 70% of which are singletons. Material: PBMCs. The receptor set was obtained from a man between 60 and 70 years old in good health and CMV-seronegative.

This clone showed up just a few times. The chain is built from TRBV2 and TRBJ1-2, with 8 nucleotides matching TRBD1. The V gene's germline CDR1 is SNHLY and CDR2 FYNNEI. With 3 bases clipped from V and 0 bases from J, the junction kept 9 bases outside the gene matches. The CDR3 spans 17 residues. The CDR3 loop reads CASSDGTGGSPNYGYTF. CDR3 nucleotide sequence: TGTGCCAGCAGTGATGGTACAGGGGGAAGCCCTAACTATGGCTACACCTTC.

This clone showed up just once. The V call is TRBV28, the J call TRBJ2-7; weak D call: TRBD2 (6 bases). The germline V gene has CDR1 MDHEN and CDR2 SYDVKM. CDR3 length: 15 residues. Trimming stripped 0 bases from V and 3 bases from J, with 12 bases between. DNA of the CDR3: TGTGCCAGCAGTTTATGGGGGTCGGGAGTCTACGAGCAGTACTTC. Its protein is CASSLWGSGVYEQYF.

The chain carries TRBV28 and TRBJ1-1; D gene uncertain. With 3 bases removed from V and 0 bases from J, the gap between germline ends came to 8 bases. This CDR3 has 14 amino acids. The germline V gene encodes CDR1 MDHEN and CDR2 SYDVKM. CDR3 in amino acids: CASSLVRMNTEAFF. The CDR3 nucleotides are TGTGCCAGCAGTTTGGTCAGGATGAACACTGAAGCTTTCTTT.

This chain connects TRBV7-2 to TRBJ2-5; 16 bases line up with TRBD2. The CDR3 is 19 residues long. Germline assignment: CDR1 SGHTA and CDR2 FQGNSA. V was pared by 5 bases and J by 5 bases, with 14 bases of the junction left unmatched. CDR3 protein: CASSRLAGTSGGARETQYF. The CDR3 nucleotides read TGTGCCAGCAGCCGACTCGCCGGGACTAGCGGGGGGGCCCGGGAGACCCAGTACTTC. Together with reference TRBV7-2 and TRBJ2-5, the CDR3 gives the full variable domain: GAGVSQSPSNKVTEKGKDVELRCDPISGHTALYWYRQSLGQGLEFLIYFQGNSAPDKSGLPSDRFSAERTGGSVSTLTIQRTQQEDSAVYLCASSRLAGTSGGARETQYFGPGTRLLVL.

This chain links TRBV10-3 with TRBJ2-3; 13 nucleotides match TRBD2. CDR1 is ENHRY and CDR2 is SYGVKD in the germline V gene. This CDR3 has 15 amino acids. Trimming cost V 6 bases and J 3 bases; bases outside gene matches: 3. The CDR3 reads CAISAGLAGTDTQYF. In nucleotides, the CDR3 is TGTGCCATCAGCGCGGGACTAGCGGGAACAGATACGCAGTATTTT.

The chain links TRBV27 to TRBJ1-6; D uncertain. This CDR3 has 14 residues. Trimming removed 6 bases from V and 7 bases from J, with 13 bases in between. Germline V gives CDR1 MNHEY, CDR2 SMNVEV (reference sequence). CDR3 DNA: TGTGCCAGCAGCCCATCAACTTGGAATTCACCCCTCCACTTT. It codes for CASSPSTWNSPLHF.

The sample holds a few counts of this clone. This rearrangement joins TRBV7-9 to TRBJ2-7; D possibly corresponds to TRBD2 (6 bases). The CDR3 length is 17 residues. Germline V gene lookup returns CDR1 SEHNR and CDR2 FQNEAQ (reference sequence). The V and J ends lost 1 base and 2 bases respectively, with 18 bases between them. CDR3 bases: TGTGCCAGCAGCTTAGTTGGATGGTCAGGACTAACCTACGAGCAGTACTTC. Encoded protein: CASSLVGWSGLTYEQYF.

In this sample, this clone turned up once. The chain recombines TRBV15 with TRBJ2-3, with 7 bases lining up with TRBD2. This CDR3 contains 19 residues. In germline, CDR1 is LNHNV, CDR2 YYDKDF (reference sequence). V gave up 9 bases and J gave up 0 bases; unmatched junction bases: 21. The CDR3 bases are TGTGCCACGGAAAGGAGAGCGGGGTTACCTTTCACTAGCACAGATACGCAGTATTTT. Residues: CATERRAGLPFTSTDTQYF. The variable domain in full, with the rest retrieved from reference TRBV15 and TRBJ2-3, is DAMVIQNPRYQVTQFGKPVTLSCSQTLNHNVMYWYQQKSSQAPKLLFHYYDKDFNNEADTPDNFQSRRPNTSFCFLDIRSPGLGDTAMYLCATERRAGLPFTSTDTQYFGPGTRLTVL.

This chain connects TRBV30 to TRBJ1-1; the D is unclear. V lost 1 base and J lost 11, with 14 bases in between. Germline V lookup: CDR1 GTSNPN, CDR2 SVGIG (reference sequence). The CDR3 runs to 12 residues. The CDR3: CAWSGGARAAFF. The CDR3 DNA reads TGTGCCTGGAGTGGGGGAGCCCGGGCGGCTTTCTTT.

This clone occurred a few times. J is TRBJ2-2 and V is TRBV6-4; TRBD2 matches 10 bases. V was pared by 3 bases and J by 2 bases, with 6 bases of the junction left unmatched. Germline V gives CDR1 MRHNA, CDR2 SNTAGT. The CDR3 covers 17 residues. For the CDR3, the DNA is TGTGCCAGCAGTGATTTAGGACTAGCGGAAAACACCGGGGAGCTGTTTTTT. As protein: CASSDLGLAENTGELFF.

This chain uses TRBV7-3 with TRBJ2-3; TRBD2 agrees at 8 bases. Trimming cost V 4 bases and J 4 bases; bases outside gene matches: 4. Looked up from germline, CDR1 is SGHTA and CDR2 is FQGTGA. The CDR3 totals 14 residues. The chain's CDR3 is CASSSREGPDTQYF. The CDR3 DNA sequence: TGTGCCAGCAGCTCCCGGGAGGGCCCAGATACGCAGTATTTT.

As concerns this clone: Compared with germline, one end of the junction differs, possibly owing to a read error. The chain links TRBV7-9 to TRBJ2-7; 14 bases align to TRBD2. The CDR3 extends over 16 amino acids. Germline V CDR1 and CDR2: SEHNR, FQNEAQ (reference sequence). The CDR3 DNA sequence: TGTTCCAGCAGCCCAGGACTAGCGGGAGGTAACTACGAGCAGTACTTC. This translates into CSSSPGLAGGNYEQYF.

The V and J genes are TRBV7-7 and TRBJ1-2, with D maybe TRBD1 (5 bases). CDR3 length equals 13 residues. V was pared by 1 base and J by 4 bases, with 7 bases between. Germline lookup yields CDR1 SSHAT and CDR2 FNYEAQ (reference sequence). The CDR3 loop is CASSLVGAYGYTF. The CDR3 bases are TGTGCCAGCAGCTTAGTAGGGGCCTATGGCTACACCTTC. The variable domain in full, with the rest retrieved from reference TRBV7-7 and TRBJ1-2, is GAGVSQSPRYKVTKRGQDVTLRCDPISSHATLYWYQQALGQGPEFLTYFNYEAQPDKSGLPSDRFSAERPEGSISTLTIQRTEQRDSAMYRCASSLVGAYGYTFGSGTRLTVV.

The V and J genes are TRBV29-1 and TRBJ1-4, with TRBD1 matching 11 bases. V was clipped by 7 bases and J by 8 bases; unmatched bases: 12. The CDR3 totals 15 residues. Germline V gene data show CDR1 as SQVTM and CDR2 as ANQGSEA. For the CDR3, the DNA is TGCAGCGAAATCCTAAAGGGGACAGGGGGGGAAAAACTGTTTTTT. It is translated as CSEILKGTGGEKLFF.

This chain uses TRBV5-1 with TRBJ2-5; 9 positions agree with TRBD2. Germline values: CDR1 SGHRS, CDR2 YFSETQ. This CDR3 is built from 14 residues. Trimming removed 3 bases from V and 5 bases from J; junction bases left unmatched: 5. CDR3 in DNA: TGCGCCAGCAGCTCTAGCGGGGCCGTGGAGACCCAGTACTTC. Protein product: CASSSSGAVETQYF.

Only a few counts were recorded for this clone. V usage is TRBV7-9 and J usage is TRBJ2-7; TRBD1 aligns across 7 bases. The CDR3 consists of 12 residues. V lost 11 bases, J lost 3 bases, and 7 bases stayed unmatched. Per germline, CDR1 SEHNR and CDR2 FQNEAQ (reference sequence). In nucleotides, the CDR3 is TGTGCCGGACGACAGGGCGGCTACGAGCAGTACTTC. This codes for CAGRQGGYEQYF.

This chain joins TRBV4-3 and TRBJ1-1; D not resolved. Looked up from germline, CDR1 is LGHNA and CDR2 is YSLEER. V was trimmed by 3 bases and J by 4 bases, leaving 15 bases between them. The CDR3 has 15 residues. The CDR3 DNA sequence: TGCGCCAGCAGCCATGAGCCCGTAGGAGGCACTGAAGCTTTCTTT. As protein: CASSHEPVGGTEAFF.

This clone has a single count. The chain links TRBV7-3 to TRBJ2-2; D possibly corresponds to TRBD2 (7 bases). V was cut by 2 bases and J by 2 bases, with 12 bases left in between. This CDR3 is built from 16 residues. The germline V gene encodes CDR1 SGHTA and CDR2 FQGTGA. CDR3 protein: CASSLWGGANTGELFF. Written as DNA, the CDR3 is TGTGCCAGCAGCTTATGGGGGGGGGCCAACACCGGGGAGCTGTTTTTT.

Worth noting for this clone: In the same sample, other DNA sequences code for this CDR3. The chain employs TRBV5-6 and TRBJ1-2; the D gene is possibly TRBD1 (6 bases). The germline V and J ends were trimmed by 0 bases and 0 bases, with 6 bases remaining between them. Germline V gives CDR1 SGHDT, CDR2 YYEEEE. The CDR3 loop spans 14 amino acids. The CDR3 is CASSLGQANYGYTF. CDR3 in DNA: TGTGCCAGCAGCTTGGGACAGGCTAACTATGGCTACACCTTC. Using reference TRBV5-6 and TRBJ1-2 for the parts outside the CDR3, the full variable domain is DAGVTQSPTHLIKTRGQQVTLRCSPKSGHDTVSWYQQALGQGPQFIFQYYEEEERQRGNFPDRFSGHQFPNYSSELNVNALLLGDSALYLCASSLGQANYGYTFGSGTRLTVV.

This clone was detected a few times. The J gene is TRBJ2-3, the V gene TRBV2; 12 bases align to TRBD2. The germline V gene has CDR1 SNHLY and CDR2 FYNNEI. Trimming took 4 bases from V and 4 from J; bases not matched to a gene: 6. The CDR3 is 16 residues long. The CDR3 bases are TGTGCCAGCAGTGTAGGGGCTAGCGGGGGGGCAGATACGCAGTATTTT. Protein: CASSVGASGGADTQYF.

The rearrangement uses TRBV10-1 and TRBJ2-1; no clear D. The ends were cut back, 6 bases at V and 8 bases at J, with 14 bases in the middle. The CDR3 extends over 13 amino acids. Germline V gene sequence: CDR1 WNHNN, CDR2 SYGVQD (reference sequence). In DNA form, the CDR3 reads TGCGCCAGCAGCGAGGAATTGCGAGATGAGCAGTTCTTC. Its translation is CASSEELRDEQFF.

This rearrangement joins TRBV29-1 to TRBJ1-2; the D gene is possibly TRBD1 (5 bases). Germline CDR1 reads SQVTM; CDR2 reads ANQGSEA. This CDR3 spans 13 amino acids. The V end lost 7 bases, the J end lost 0 bases, and 12 bases lay between the germline ends. The CDR3 spells CSASGMTNYGYTF. Here the CDR3 DNA reads TGCAGCGCTTCAGGGATGACTAACTATGGCTACACCTTC.

V is TRBV4-3 and J is TRBJ2-1, with TRBD1 identical over 10 bases. The germline V gene encodes CDR1 LGHNA and CDR2 YSLEER. V was clipped by 4 bases and J by 8 bases; unmatched bases: 11. The CDR3 sequence is 16 residues long. Here the CDR3 DNA reads TGCGCCAGCAGCCCAATCTGGGGACAGGGGTTACATGAGCAGTTCTTC. Translation gives CASSPIWGQGLHEQFF.

Concerning this clone: Distinct nucleotide sequences in the sample also encode this CDR3. J is TRBJ2-2 and V is TRBV19; 9 bases are shared with TRBD1. The germline V gene has CDR1 LNHDA and CDR2 SQIVND (reference sequence). The CDR3 contains 15 residues. The junction had 8 bases not matched to a gene; V was cut back by 6 bases and J by 6 bases. The CDR3 loop is CASSPRQGESGELFF. CDR3 nucleotides: TGTGCCAGTAGCCCTAGACAGGGGGAATCCGGGGAGCTGTTTTTT.

V is TRBV7-9 and J is TRBJ2-5; 7 positions match TRBD1. The J segment lost 4 bases and the V segment lost 1 base, leaving 3 bases of the junction unmatched. This CDR3 is 14 amino acids long. The germline gives CDR1 SEHNR, CDR2 FQNEAQ (reference sequence). In DNA, the CDR3 is TGTGCCAGCAGCTTAGGCCCAGGGGGAGAGACCCAGTACTTC. Residues: CASSLGPGGETQYF.

The chain is built from TRBV7-2 and TRBJ2-7, with D possibly TRBD1 on 6 matching bases. The germline V gene encodes CDR1 SGHTA and CDR2 FQGNSA. Trimming removed 3 bases at V and 0 bases at J, with 12 bases between. This CDR3 spans 15 amino acids. The CDR3 sequence is CASSFTTGSSYEQYF. The CDR3 coding sequence is TGTGCCAGCAGCTTCACGACAGGTAGCTCCTACGAGCAGTACTTC.

The chain employs TRBV2 and TRBJ2-5; TRBD2 might be the D (6 bases). V dropped 6 bases and J dropped 2 bases, with 16 bases sitting between them. The CDR3 runs 15 residues. Germline-derived CDR1 and CDR2 are SNHLY and FYNNEI. As DNA, the CDR3 is TGTGCCAGCAGGCCCTTACCGGGGGTGCAAGAGACCCAGTACTTC. This gives the protein CASRPLPGVQETQYF. Complete variable domain (other parts from reference TRBV2 and TRBJ2-5): EPEVTQTPSHQVTQMGQEVILRCVPISNHLYFYWYRQILGQKVEFLVSFYNNEISEKSEIFDDQFSVERPDGSNFTLKIRSTKLEDSAMYFCASRPLPGVQETQYFGPGTRLLVL.

The J gene is TRBJ1-4, the V gene TRBV5-1; D is perhaps TRBD1 (6 bases). Trimming stripped 4 bases from V and 5 bases from J, with 15 bases between. This CDR3 is 15 amino acids long. The germline V gene has CDR1 SGHRS and CDR2 YFSETQ. CDR3 sequence reads: CASSREGETNEKLFF. In DNA form, the CDR3 reads TGCGCCAGCAGCCGGGAGGGGGAGACGAATGAAAAACTGTTTTTT.

The chain has TRBV6-1 and TRBJ2-1; 13 nucleotides line up with TRBD2. The CDR3 is made up of 18 amino acids. CDR1 and CDR2 from the germline V gene are MNHNS and SASEGT. V lost 4 bases to trimming and J lost 4 bases; unmatched junction nucleotides: 10. The CDR3 DNA sequence: TGTGCCAGCAGTGCTGCCTTTCCGGGACTAGCGGGATACAATGAGCAGTTCTTC. The encoded protein is CASSAAFPGLAGYNEQFF.

The sample holds a few counts of this clone. The V and J genes are TRBV5-4 and TRBJ1-2; no definite D call. The CDR3 length is 16 residues. Germline V lookup: CDR1 SGHNT, CDR2 YYREEE (reference sequence). Trimming took off 0 bases at V and 0 bases at J, with 12 bases between the two ends. The CDR3 protein is CASSLGLGGTNYGYTF. CDR3 coding DNA: TGTGCCAGCAGCTTGGGGCTGGGCGGGACTAACTATGGCTACACCTTC.

The gene calls are TRBV19 and TRBJ2-3; TRBD2 matches 7 bases. The CDR3 covers 15 residues. Germline-derived CDR1 and CDR2 are LNHDA and SQIVND (reference sequence). V was clipped by 3 bases and J by 2 bases; unmatched bases: 5. In nucleotides, the CDR3 is TGTGCCAGTAGTATCTACGGGAGGACCACAGATACGCAGTATTTT. Its protein is CASSIYGRTTDTQYF.

The CDR3 region is CASSQGLAGGPTDTQYF. The CDR3 nucleotides are TGCGCCAGCAGCCAAGGACTAGCGGGGGGGCCCACAGATACGCAGTATTTT. This rearrangement joins TRBV5-1 to TRBJ2-3; TRBD2 aligns across 15 bases. The CDR3 consists of 17 residues. V was clipped by 4 bases and J by 2 bases; unmatched bases: 5. Germline CDR1 and CDR2: SGHRS and YFSETQ.